This TCR beta chain is from a study of identifying expanded T cells in peripheral blood. A word on this clone: Its antigen is still unknown.

Collection occurred without any documented infections or immune events in donors. Trimming cost V 3 bases and J 5 bases; bases outside gene matches: 7. Germline CDR1 reads SGHRS; CDR2 reads YFSETQ. This CDR3 has 14 residues. Study-wide points: Variance in clone template counts between approximately two-week samples significantly increased with total template count across all healthy donors. Technical replicates showed roughly 1.2 changed clones; around 2 weeks roughly 15; four weeks 19.

Only in-frame clones appear in the TCRdb table, and some are missing; sequencing was by immunoSEQ multiplex PCR. Of approximately 110,000 clones listed, 80% to 90% were seen once; the top ten hold about a sixth. This receptor was identified in a person aged 18 to 75 in good health. Sequencing input: blood. This sequence joins TRBV5-1 and TRBJ1-1; TRBD1 agrees at 7 bases. CDR3 DNA: TGCGCCAGCAGCTCCGACAGGGTAGGGACTGAAGCTTTCTTT. This encodes CASSSDRVGTEAFF.